The clone carrying this T cell receptor beta chain was counted at least ten times. Antigen specificity is unknown. Attachment of unique molecular identifiers was made to individual cDNA molecules. Each CDR3 protein is one row after TCRdb ran MiXCR on the 5' RACE reads. The sample records almost 85,000 distinct CDR3 sequences, 9% to 14% being singletons. The CDR3 covers 14 residues. The germline gives CDR1 SGDLS, CDR2 YYNGEE. The V end lost 0 bases, the J end lost 3 bases, and 7 bases lay between the germline ends. The data are from a study of early T cells in non-severe SARS-CoV-2 infection. About the study: The study sequenced bulk RNA from unsorted whole blood, with chains unpaired. Study-wide results and caveats: Private and CD4 specificities were missed by VDJdb matching, which favored anti-spike CD8 responses.

The sample comprised whole blood. This TCR came from an adult who was a healthcare worker with PCR-confirmed SARS-CoV-2 infection or an uninfected control (not recorded which). V and J are TRBV9 and TRBJ1-5; a weak D match, TRBD1 (6 bases). In DNA, the CDR3 is TGTGCCAGCAGCGTAGGGGACACCAATCAGCCCCAGCATTTT. Protein: CASSVGDTNQPQHF.